A single sample gave rise to the 9 T cell receptor beta chains below, sequenced in a study of human T cells and chemical hapten exposure (dated by TCRdb to about 2021). The library was produced with RACE. The instrument given in TCRdb is NextSeq 500. The public sequencing data were trimmed at Q25 with fastp and processed into clonotypes with MiXCR by TCRdb, which kept only in-frame beta chains. A single entry per CDR3 protein holds the most common genes and DNA from its merged rows. For this sample the table gives around 330,000 distinct CDR3 sequences, of which around 5.5% were detected only once. Of the sample, under 9.5% is held by the ten largest clones. What this sample's time point label stands for: pre-sensitization, week 0. Reading the label with the study, this specimen's treatment or condition is: therapeutic diphenylcyclopropenone sensitization with weekly scalp DPC. The sequencing here drew on whole blood, taken in connection with sensitization to the hapten diphenylcyclopropenone (DPC). Receptor source: a young woman with alopecia areata. Some clones in this sample may be carry-over from other donors' samples.

This clonotype was detected only a few times. The chain is built from TRBV5-1 and TRBJ1-1; D is unresolved. V was cut by 0 bases and J by 3 bases, with 6 bases left in between. The germline V gene encodes CDR1 SGHRS and CDR2 YFSETQ. There are 13 residues in the CDR3. CDR3 region: CASSLDVDTEAFF. CDR3 coding DNA: TGCGCCAGCAGCTTGGATGTCGACACTGAAGCTTTCTTT.

The DNA for the CDR3 is TGTGCCAGCAGTGAAGCGCTTCCGGACCTCGCCTACAATGAGCAGTTCTTC. Translation: CASSEALPDLAYNEQFF. V and J are TRBV6-1 and TRBJ2-1; D unresolved. Trimming cost V 0 bases and J 2 bases, with 14 bases left between them. Germline CDR1 and CDR2: MNHNS and SASEGT. This CDR3 contains 17 residues.

The chain joins TRBV5-1 to TRBJ1-3, with no clear D. Trimming cost V 0 bases and J 0 bases, with 13 bases left between them. The CDR3 consists of 17 residues. The V gene's germline CDR1 is SGHRS and CDR2 YFSETQ. For the CDR3, the DNA is TGCGCCAGCAGCTTGGATGGAGTACCATACTCTGGAAACACCATATATTTT. Its protein is CASSLDGVPYSGNTIYF.

This clonotype was found many times. V and J are TRBV2 and TRBJ2-7, with 9 bases aligning to TRBD1. Germline lookup yields CDR1 SNHLY and CDR2 FYNNEI. CDR3 length: 14 amino acids. V shed 7 bases and J 5 bases; nucleotides not matched to a gene: 9. CDR3 loop: CASTTGDRAHEQYF. As DNA, the CDR3 is TGTGCCAGCACTACCGGGGACAGGGCCCACGAGCAGTACTTC.

This chain joins TRBV6-6 and TRBJ1-2; TRBD1 agrees at 11 bases. Trimming cost V 6 bases and J 6 bases; bases outside gene matches: 9. The CDR3 spans 15 residues. The germline gives CDR1 MNHNY, CDR2 SVGAGI (reference sequence). As DNA, the CDR3 is TGTGCCAGCAGCTCCGGGACAGGGGGGGACAATGGCTACACCTTC. Translation gives CASSSGTGGDNGYTF.

The table lists this clonotype with a few counts. The chain couples TRBV7-3 to TRBJ1-1; D is possibly TRBD1 (6 bases). CDR3 length: 15 amino acids. Looked up from germline, CDR1 is SGHTA and CDR2 is FQGTGA. The V end was cut by 3 bases, the J end by 1 base, with 12 bases between. The CDR3 region is CASSFGGAENTEAFF. The CDR3 nucleotides read TGTGCCAGCAGCTTTGGGGGCGCGGAGAACACTGAAGCTTTCTTT.

This clonotype was detected ten times or more. The chain links TRBV5-1 to TRBJ2-7; D not certain. V dropped 3 bases and J dropped 5 bases, with 15 bases sitting between them. Germline values: CDR1 SGHRS, CDR2 YFSETQ. This CDR3 is 14 amino acids long. CDR3 in amino acids: CASSSSNTLHEQYF. Here the CDR3 DNA reads TGCGCCAGCAGCTCTTCGAACACGCTCCACGAGCAGTACTTC.

This clonotype was counted only a few times. The chain employs TRBV6-6 and TRBJ1-4; TRBD1 aligns across 11 bases. V shed 5 bases, J shed 7 bases, and the junction held 12 bases outside the gene matches. Germline V gives CDR1 MNHNY, CDR2 SVGAGI (reference sequence). This CDR3 region has 17 residues. CDR3 loop: CASSRQGTGGVSEKLFF. CDR3 DNA sequence: TGTGCCAGCAGTCGTCAAGGGACAGGGGGGGTGAGTGAAAAACTGTTTTTT.

This clonotype was detected many times. The chain is built from TRBV20-1 and TRBJ2-5, with D maybe TRBD1 (6 bases). Trimming stripped 6 bases from V and 5 bases from J, with 10 bases between. The length of the CDR3 is 11 residues. Per germline, CDR1 DFQATT and CDR2 SNEGSKA (reference sequence). The DNA of the CDR3 is TGCAGTGCCCAGACAGGCGAGACCCAGTACTTC. Translation: CSAQTGETQYF.